A single sample gave rise to the 9 T cell receptor beta chains below, sequenced in a study of blood T cell repertoires in COVID-19 (dated by TCRdb to about 2020). The library was generated by the immunoSEQ multiplex PCR assay. Here the immuneACCESS table is served through TCRdb, limited to in-frame sequences with V and J called. Missing clones are a known gap in these copies; in checked studies unresolved V genes cover under half, and the rest lacks a known reason. The sample table records under 550,000 clones; about 87% of these occur just once. More than 0.7% of the sample is taken by the ten largest. Sequenced: peripheral blood. These receptors originate from a man aged 18 to 29 with COVID-19, enrolled during active disease.

This chain connects TRBV5-4 to TRBJ2-5; tentatively, D is TRBD1 (5 bases). The CDR3 is 13 residues long. V lost 4 bases and J lost 5, with 12 bases in between. Germline CDR1 reads SGHNT; CDR2 reads YYREEE (reference sequence). The CDR3 DNA is TGTGCCAGCAGCCCCCAAGGGGCGGAGACCCAGTACTTC. As protein: CASSPQGAETQYF.

CDR3: CASSFLAGPGANVLTF. The CDR3 DNA is TGTGCCAGCAGCTTTCTAGCGGGGCCTGGGGCCAACGTCCTGACTTTC. The V and J genes are TRBV7-6 and TRBJ2-6; 9 bases map to TRBD2. CDR1 SGHVS and CDR2 FNYEAQ come from the germline V gene. With 3 bases clipped from V and 2 bases from J, the junction kept 2 bases outside the gene matches. This CDR3 spans 16 amino acids.

The rearrangement links TRBV5-4 to TRBJ2-1; a possible D gene is TRBD1 (7 bases). The CDR3 is 13 amino acids. Trimming left V 9 bases short and J 0 bases short, with 10 bases between. Germline V gene data show CDR1 as SGHNT and CDR2 as YYREEE (reference sequence). This chain's CDR3 is CATQGGSYNEQFF. DNA of the CDR3: TGTGCCACGCAGGGGGGCTCCTACAATGAGCAGTTCTTC.

The chain couples TRBV12-3 or TRBV12-4 to TRBJ1-1; D gene unclear. The CDR3 totals 10 residues. Trimming removed 6 bases at V and 5 bases at J, with 4 bases between. The CDR3 nucleotides are TGTGCCAGCAGCCTAACTGAAGCTTTCTTT. This codes for CASSLTEAFF.

The genes are TRBV11-2 and TRBJ1-3, with D unresolved. The V end lost 4 bases, the J end lost 3 bases, and 7 bases lay between the germline ends. The CDR3 loop spans 13 amino acids. CDR1 is SGHAT and CDR2 is FQNNGV in the germline V gene. The CDR3 is CASSSGYGNTIYF. DNA of the CDR3: TGTGCCAGCAGCTCAGGATATGGAAACACCATATATTTT.

This clone was counted between two and nine times. The V and J genes are TRBV7-2 and TRBJ2-7; TRBD2 matches at 9 bases. J gave up 3 bases and V 3 bases, and 9 bases lay outside the gene matches. The CDR3 is 16 residues long. Germline assignment: CDR1 SGHTA and CDR2 FQGNSA. The CDR3, as DNA: TGTGCCAGCAGCTTCCCCCTAGCGGGATTGGGCTACGAGCAGTACTTC. It translates to CASSFPLAGLGYEQYF.

The chain recombines TRBV5-1 with TRBJ2-5; maybe TRBD2 (6 bases). The CDR3 totals 15 residues. Germline CDR1 is SGHRS and CDR2 is YFSETQ. Trimming left V 0 bases short and J 7 bases short, with 16 bases between. The CDR3 is CASSLGGAGTATQYF. In nucleotides, the CDR3 is TGCGCCAGCAGCTTGGGCGGGGCAGGGACGGCGACCCAGTACTTC.

The chain links TRBV19 to TRBJ1-2; no reliable D call. Trimming removed 9 bases from V and 0 bases from J, with 11 bases in between. Germline CDR1 and CDR2: LNHDA and SQIVND (reference sequence). The CDR3 contains 13 residues. The CDR3 sequence is CASQMETNYGYTF. The CDR3 DNA reads TGTGCCAGCCAGATGGAGACTAACTATGGCTACACCTTC.

V usage is TRBV9 and J usage is TRBJ1-2; tentative D call: TRBD1 (6 bases). CDR1 and CDR2 from the germline V gene are SGDLS and YYNGEE. Trimming cost V 2 bases and J 7 bases, with 9 bases left between them. CDR3 length equals 12 residues. This CDR3 reads CASSVQGSGYTF. The CDR3 nucleotides read TGTGCCAGCAGCGTGCAGGGGTCTGGCTACACCTTC.